A selection of T cell receptor beta chains follows, all from one sample in a study of beta chain features in type 1 diabetes. Using immunoSEQ multiplex PCR, the repertoire was profiled, and TCRdb retains in-frame clones only, with some absent. Seen here are some 700,000 clones, roughly 13% observed once, and the top ten hold less than 0.025%. Sequenced sample: naive CD4+ T cells from blood. The origin of the receptors is a young man with type 1 diabetes. Both conserved end residues are part of each CDR3. Each record gives: clone size, V gene, J gene, D gene, CDR3 DNA, CDR3 protein. The D gene is left open where the match is weak. Not every row has a clone size; where given, it reads once, few, many or a size class.

>few|TRBV30|TRBJ2-1|.
TGTGCCTGGACCCCCTTCAGGGGTAACTACAATGAGCAGTTCTTC
CAWTPFRGNYNEQFF
>few|TRBV30|TRBJ1-1|.
TGTGCCTGGAGCTTGGGGCAGGTAGTCCCTGAAGCTTTCTTT
CAWSLGQVVPEAFF
>few|TRBV29-1|TRBJ1-5|.
TGCAGCGTTGGGGACTCGCGGACAGATAGCAATCAGCCCCAGCATTTT
CSVGDSRTDSNQPQHF
>.|TRBV5-4|TRBJ1-2|.
TGTGCCAGCAGCCTAGGACGGATCTATGGCTACACCTTC
CASSLGRIYGYTF
>few|TRBV6-6|TRBJ2-7|.
TGTGCCAGCAGGCTGAACTACGAGCAGTACTTC
CASRLNYEQYF
>.|TRBV6-6|TRBJ1-5|.
TGTGCCAGCAGCAGGGAACGAACGGCTCAGCCCCAGCATTTT
CASSRERTAQPQHF
>.|TRBV29-1|TRBJ2-5|.
TGCAGCGTTGACTTATCTGAGACCCAGTACTTC
CSVDLSETQYF
>few|TRBV19|TRBJ1-2|.
TGTGCCAGTATAGGGGCGCATGGCTACACCTTC
CASIGAHGYTF
>.|TRBV18|TRBJ2-1|.
TGTGCCAGCTCACCAGTGGAGACGGGCGGCAATGAGCAGTTCTTC
CASSPVETGGNEQFF
>.|TRBV15|TRBJ2-2|TRBD1
TGTGCCACCAGCAGAGATATTGTGGGACAGGGCAACACCGGGGAGCTGTTTTTT
CATSRDIVGQGNTGELFF
>.|TRBV19|TRBJ1-2|.
TGTGCCAGTAGCAAAACTGACCTGACCTTGACCGACTATGGCTACACCTTC
CASSKTDLTLTDYGYTF
>.|TRBV14|TRBJ2-6|.
TGTGCCAGCAGCCATACAAGCCCTGGGGCCAACGTCCTGACTTTC
CASSHTSPGANVLTF
>few|TRBV2|TRBJ1-1|.
TGTGCCAGCAGGGACAGCACCATGAACACTGAAGCTTTCTTT
CASRDSTMNTEAFF
>few|TRBV9|TRBJ2-1|TRBD1
TGTGCCAGCAGCGGCCGACAGGGAAAGGGAGCCGAAGGGGGTGAGCAGTTCTTC
CASSGRQGKGAEGGEQFF
>.|TRBV19|TRBJ1-5|TRBD1
TGTGCCAGTAGTATCGGACAGGAGCCACCGTATAGCAATCAGCCCCAGCATTTT
CASSIGQEPPYSNQPQHF
>few|TRBV6-5|TRBJ2-3|TRBD1
TGTGCCAGCGGCCTAGGGGACAGGGGATGGGATACGCAGTATTTT
CASGLGDRGWDTQYF
>.|TRBV6-6|TRBJ1-3|.
TGTGCCAGCAGTCAGGACAGTACTCCCTCTGGAAACACCATATATTTT
CASSQDSTPSGNTIYF
>few|TRBV30|TRBJ1-5|TRBD1
TGTGCCTGGAGTGGTGGACAGGGAGCGGGGCAGCCCCAGCATTTT
CAWSGGQGAGQPQHF
>.|TRBV30|TRBJ2-1|.
TGTGCCGGATCCATATGGATAATCAATGAGCAGTTCTTC
CAGSIWIINEQFF
>few|TRBV20-1|TRBJ1-1|.
TGCAGTGAGGGGGGAGAAACTGAAGCTTTCTTT
CSEGGETEAFF
>.|TRBV30|TRBJ1-1|.
TGTGCCTGGATTGGGGGCCCGGGGAACACTGAAGCTTTCTTT
CAWIGGPGNTEAFF
>few|TRBV5-1|TRBJ2-7|.
TGCGCCAGCAGCTCCATGGGGACTTCTGCCTCCTACGAGCAGTACTTC
CASSSMGTSASYEQYF
>.|TRBV14|TRBJ1-1|.
TGTGCCAGCAGTCCCGGACGGACGGCGTTCCCTGAAGCTTTCTTT
CASSPGRTAFPEAFF
>few|TRBV29-1|TRBJ1-1|.
TGCAGCGTCCGGGACACCAGGAACACTGAAGCTTTCTTT
CSVRDTRNTEAFF
>few|TRBV30|TRBJ1-4|.
TGTGCCTGGGGCCCCGGGGAAAAACTGTTTTTT
CAWGPGEKLFF
>.|TRBV2|TRBJ1-1|TRBD1
TGTGCCAGCAGCCAACAGGGGGCGGACACTGAAGCTTTCTTT
CASSQQGADTEAFF
>.|TRBV7-2|TRBJ2-6|.
TGTGCCAGCAGCCCCCCTAACGGAGGTTCTGGGGCCAACGTCCTGACTTTC
CASSPPNGGSGANVLTF
>few|TRBV28|TRBJ2-1|.
TGTGCCAGCAGTTTATACAATGAGCAGTTCTTC
CASSLYNEQFF
>.|TRBV5-8|TRBJ2-5|.
TGTGCCAGCACCGGGTTATACGTTGAAGAGACCCAGTACTTC
CASTGLYVEETQYF
>few|TRBV6-4|TRBJ2-3|.
TGTGCCAGCAGCGACGGATACACAGATACGCAGTATTTT
CASSDGYTDTQYF
>.|TRBV19|TRBJ2-1|.
TGTGCCAGTACAGGCAGGGCTGAGCAGTTCTTC
CASTGRAEQFF
>.|TRBV27|TRBJ2-5|TRBD2
TGTGCCAGCAGTTCCCATTCCCTAGTAGCGGGGGGGGAGACCCAGTACTTC
CASSSHSLVAGGETQYF
>.|TRBV7-8|TRBJ2-5|.
TGTGCCAGCAGCCATAGCGCCGGGGCCCAGTACTTC
CASSHSAGAQYF
>few|TRBV19|TRBJ2-4|.
TGTGCCACCGAGAGGGTGTCCGGGGCCAAAAACATTCAGTACTTC
CATERVSGAKNIQYF
>.|TRBV19|TRBJ1-1|TRBD1
TGTGCCAGTAGCACTGACAGGGGTAACACTGAAGCTTTCTTT
CASSTDRGNTEAFF
>few|TRBV7-6|TRBJ2-7|TRBD2
TGTGCCAGCAGCTTAGCTCAGGGTGCTAGCGGGGCATACGAGCAGTACTTC
CASSLAQGASGAYEQYF
>few|TRBV6-5|TRBJ2-1|.
TGTGCCAGCAGTTCCCCAGGGGGGAACAATGAGCAGTTCTTC
CASSSPGGNNEQFF
>.|TRBV30|TRBJ2-5|.
TGTGCCTGGAGTAGACTTCCCCAAGAGACCCAGTACTTC
CAWSRLPQETQYF
>few|TRBV9|TRBJ2-2|TRBD1
TGTGCCAGCAGCGTAGCTTTGGACAGGGCCACCGGGGAGCTGTTTTTT
CASSVALDRATGELFF
>few|TRBV27|TRBJ2-4|TRBD2
TGTGCCAGCAGGAGGGAGCGGGGGGCCAATCAGTACTTC
CASRRERGANQYF
>few|TRBV2|TRBJ2-5|.
TGTGCCAGCAGTCTTACATGGGAGACCCAGTACTTC
CASSLTWETQYF
>.|TRBV29-1|TRBJ1-1|.
TGCAGCGTTTCGGGGGATGGGGACACTGAAGCTTTCTTT
CSVSGDGDTEAFF
>few|TRBV14|TRBJ2-1|.
TGTGCCAGCAGCGAGATCAGGGTCGAGGAGCAGTTCTTC
CASSEIRVEEQFF